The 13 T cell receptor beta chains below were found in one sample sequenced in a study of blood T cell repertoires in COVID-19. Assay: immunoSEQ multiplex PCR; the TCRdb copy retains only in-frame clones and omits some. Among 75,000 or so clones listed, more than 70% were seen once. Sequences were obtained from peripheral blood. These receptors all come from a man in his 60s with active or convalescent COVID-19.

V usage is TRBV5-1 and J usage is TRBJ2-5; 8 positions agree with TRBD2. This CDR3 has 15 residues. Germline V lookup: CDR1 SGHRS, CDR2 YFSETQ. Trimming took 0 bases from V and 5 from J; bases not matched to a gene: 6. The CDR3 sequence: CASSLAPGGGETQYF. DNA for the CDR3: TGCGCCAGCAGCTTGGCCCCCGGGGGGGGTGAGACCCAGTACTTC.

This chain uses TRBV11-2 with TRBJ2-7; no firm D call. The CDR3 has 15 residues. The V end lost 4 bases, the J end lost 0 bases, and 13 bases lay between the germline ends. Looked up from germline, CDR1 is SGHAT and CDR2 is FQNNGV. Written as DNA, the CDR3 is TGTGCCAGCAGCTATATACCCGAGAACTCCTACGAGCAGTACTTC. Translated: CASSYIPENSYEQYF.

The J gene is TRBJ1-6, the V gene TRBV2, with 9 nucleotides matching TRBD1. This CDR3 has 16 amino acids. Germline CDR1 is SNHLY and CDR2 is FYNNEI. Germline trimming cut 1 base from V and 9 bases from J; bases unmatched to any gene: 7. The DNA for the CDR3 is TGTGCCAGCAGTGAAGAGTGGGACAGGGTCGGTTCACCCCTCCACTTT. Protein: CASSEEWDRVGSPLHF.

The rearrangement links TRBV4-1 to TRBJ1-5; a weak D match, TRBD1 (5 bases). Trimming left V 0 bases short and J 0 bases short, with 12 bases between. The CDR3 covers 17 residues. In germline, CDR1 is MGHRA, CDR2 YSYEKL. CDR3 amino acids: CASSQDGGTYSNQPQHF. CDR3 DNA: TGCGCCAGCAGCCAAGATGGGGGGACTTATAGCAATCAGCCCCAGCATTTT.

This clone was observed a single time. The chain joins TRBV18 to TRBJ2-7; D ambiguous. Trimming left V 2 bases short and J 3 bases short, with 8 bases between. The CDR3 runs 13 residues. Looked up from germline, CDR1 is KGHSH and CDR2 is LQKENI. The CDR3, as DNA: TGTGCCAGCTCACCAGTTGAGGACTACGAGCAGTACTTC. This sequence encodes CASSPVEDYEQYF.

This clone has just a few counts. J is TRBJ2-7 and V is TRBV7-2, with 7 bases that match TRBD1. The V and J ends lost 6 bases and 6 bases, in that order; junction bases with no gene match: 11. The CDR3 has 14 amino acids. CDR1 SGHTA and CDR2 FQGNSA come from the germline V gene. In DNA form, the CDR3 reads TGTGCCAGCAGTCCAACAGGGGTTGGGGGCGAGCAGTACTTC. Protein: CASSPTGVGGEQYF. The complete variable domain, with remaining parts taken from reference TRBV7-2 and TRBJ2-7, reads GAGVSQSPSNKVTEKGKDVELRCDPISGHTALYWYRQSLGQGLEFLIYFQGNSAPDKSGLPSDRFSAERTGGSVSTLTIQRTQQEDSAVYLCASSPTGVGGEQYFGPGTRLTVT.

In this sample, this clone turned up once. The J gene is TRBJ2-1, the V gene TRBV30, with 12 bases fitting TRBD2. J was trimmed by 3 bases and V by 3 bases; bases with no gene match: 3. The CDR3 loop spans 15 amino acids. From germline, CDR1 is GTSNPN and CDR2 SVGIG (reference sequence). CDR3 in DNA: TGTGCCTGGAGCAAGACTAGCGGGGGCTACAATGAGCAGTTCTTC. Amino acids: CAWSKTSGGYNEQFF.

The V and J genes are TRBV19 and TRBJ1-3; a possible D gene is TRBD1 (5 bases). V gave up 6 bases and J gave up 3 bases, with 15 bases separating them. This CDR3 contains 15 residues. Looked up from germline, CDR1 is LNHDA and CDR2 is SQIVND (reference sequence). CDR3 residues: CASSSVLGLGNTIYF. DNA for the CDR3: TGTGCCAGTAGCTCGGTATTGGGACTTGGAAACACCATATATTTT.

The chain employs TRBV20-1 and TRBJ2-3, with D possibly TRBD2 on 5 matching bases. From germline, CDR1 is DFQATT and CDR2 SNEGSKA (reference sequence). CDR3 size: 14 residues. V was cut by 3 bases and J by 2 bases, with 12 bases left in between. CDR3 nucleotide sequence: TGCAGTGCTAGTATGTCCGGGAACACAGATACGCAGTATTTT. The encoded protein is CSASMSGNTDTQYF.

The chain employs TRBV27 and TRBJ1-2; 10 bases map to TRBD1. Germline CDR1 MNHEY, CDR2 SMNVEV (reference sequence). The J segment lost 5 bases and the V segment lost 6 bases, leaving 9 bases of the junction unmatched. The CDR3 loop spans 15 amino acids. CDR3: CASSSLGTGEYGYTF. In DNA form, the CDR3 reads TGTGCCAGCAGCTCACTAGGGACAGGGGAGTATGGCTACACCTTC.

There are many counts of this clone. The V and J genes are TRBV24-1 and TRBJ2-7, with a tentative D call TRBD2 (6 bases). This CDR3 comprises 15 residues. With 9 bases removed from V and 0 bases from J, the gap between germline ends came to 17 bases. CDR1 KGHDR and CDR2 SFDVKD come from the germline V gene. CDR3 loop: CATVVLAGRSYEQYF. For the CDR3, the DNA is TGTGCCACCGTGGTTTTGGCGGGGCGCTCCTACGAGCAGTACTTC.

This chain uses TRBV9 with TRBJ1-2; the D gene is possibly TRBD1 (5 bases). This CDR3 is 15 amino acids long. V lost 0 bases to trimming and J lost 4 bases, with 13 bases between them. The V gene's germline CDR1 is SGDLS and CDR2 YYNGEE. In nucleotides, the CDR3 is TGTGCCAGCAGCGTAGATGGGGCTCATGGCTATGGCTACACCTTC. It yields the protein CASSVDGAHGYGYTF.

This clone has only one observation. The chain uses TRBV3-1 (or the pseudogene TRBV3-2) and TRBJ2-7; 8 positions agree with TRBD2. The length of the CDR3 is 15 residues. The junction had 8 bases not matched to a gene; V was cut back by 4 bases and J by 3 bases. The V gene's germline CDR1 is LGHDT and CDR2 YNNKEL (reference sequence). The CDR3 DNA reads TGTGCCAGCAGCCCAACCGGGACTAGTTACTACGAGCAGTACTTC. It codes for CASSPTGTSYYEQYF.